The following is a TCR beta chain sequence with its context. The source of the sample is a study of T cells after yellow fever vaccination. The V gene's germline CDR1 is SGHTA and CDR2 FQGNSA. The CDR3 loop spans 15 amino acids. With 1 base clipped from V and 7 bases from J, the junction kept 8 bases outside the gene matches. TCRdb analysed the 5' RACE reads with MiXCR anew, one entry per CDR3 protein. The repertoire holds under 300,000 distinct CDR3 sequences, 6.5% to 7.5% seen once, with about 1% in the top ten. Sequenced here: CD4+ T cells sorted from PBMCs, sampled on the day of the yellow fever booster vaccination. The chain links TRBV7-2 to TRBJ2-7, with 9 bases lining up with TRBD1. The clonotype originates from a man younger than 40 who received the YFV17D yellow fever vaccine. In nucleotides, the CDR3 is TGTGCCAGCAGCTTAGACGGGACAGGGCATCGGGAGCAGTACTTC. It yields the protein CASSLDGTGHREQYF.